Sequencing of this T cell receptor beta chain was carried out in a study of tumor-infiltrating lymphocytes in oesophageal squamous cell carcinoma. Germline assignment: CDR1 MDHEN and CDR2 SYDVKM. This CDR3 region has 15 residues. J lost 2 bases, V lost 8 bases, and 7 bases had no gene match. This clonotype was observed a few times. A single record per CDR3 protein comes from TCRdb applying MiXCR to the PCR reads. The repertoire has over 10,000 distinct CDR3 sequences, around 56% of them found once; the top ten carry approximately 29%. Sequenced sample: esophageal tumor tissue. The V gene is TRBV28, the J gene TRBJ2-1; 9 bases line up with TRBD2. This clonotype originated in a female donor with esophageal squamous cell carcinoma. CDR3 in amino acids: CASVAGVLTYNEQFF. The DNA for the CDR3 is TGTGCCAGCGTAGCGGGAGTGCTAACCTACAATGAGCAGTTCTTC.